The 21 T cell receptor beta chains below all came from one sample that was sequenced in a study of blood T cell repertoires in COVID-19. Data came from immunoSEQ multiplex PCR; TCRdb stores just in-frame clones and leaves some out. Here the sample spans roughly 250,000 clones, roughly 84% being singletons. Sequencing was performed on peripheral blood. These receptors were taken from a woman aged 40-49 years with active or convalescent COVID-19.

The rearrangement uses TRBV15 and TRBJ2-2; D is possibly TRBD1 (6 bases). V was pared by 11 bases and J by 1 base, with 11 bases between. Germline CDR1 LNHNV, CDR2 YYDKDF (reference sequence). The CDR3 sequence is 13 residues long. The CDR3 coding sequence is TGTGCCGCCGGACAGTTGAACACCGGGGAGCTGTTTTTT. Translated, it gives CAAGQLNTGELFF.

This clone has a count of ten or more. In the same sample, other DNA sequences code for this CDR3. The gene calls are TRBV7-3 and TRBJ2-2; D ambiguous. Trimming stripped 2 bases from V and 2 bases from J, with 3 bases between. Per the germline V gene, CDR1 is SGHTA and CDR2 is FQGTGA. This CDR3 is built from 13 residues. The CDR3 DNA follows: TGTGCCAGCAGCTTATCAAACACCGGGGAGCTGTTTTTT. It codes for CASSLSNTGELFF.

A word on this clone: It is unclear where the CDR3 begins or ends on the DNA, so no DNA is shown, and the CDR3 is as TCRdb lists it. The chain carries TRBV11-3 and TRBJ2-3; TRBD2, as called in the table, went unchecked against the DNA. In germline, CDR1 is SGHNT, CDR2 YENEEA. From its first to its last residue, the CDR3 has 14 amino acids. CDR3 sequence: CASSTSAGTDTQYF.

The chain is built from TRBV6-6 and TRBJ1-6, with 8 nucleotides matching TRBD1. The germline V gene has CDR1 MNHNY and CDR2 SVGAGI (reference sequence). Trimming cost V 2 bases and J 10 bases; bases outside gene matches: 10. This CDR3 spans 16 amino acids. CDR3 sequence reads: CASSYDRGSASSPLHF. CDR3 nucleotide sequence: TGTGCCAGCAGTTACGACAGGGGATCGGCAAGCTCACCCCTCCACTTT.

The chain combines TRBV11-2 with TRBJ2-2; 7 bases fit TRBD1. The CDR3 totals 16 residues. From germline, CDR1 is SGHAT and CDR2 FQNNGV. The V segment lost 2 bases and the J segment 4 bases; nucleotides outside the gene matches: 7. The CDR3 DNA reads TGTGCCAGCAGCTTACCAAGGACAGGACTCACCGGGGAGCTGTTTTTT. It is translated as CASSLPRTGLTGELFF.

V is TRBV28 and J is TRBJ1-6; the D gene is possibly TRBD1 (6 bases). CDR3 length: 13 residues. Deletions cut 10 bases from V and 8 bases from J, with 15 bases between. The germline V gene encodes CDR1 MDHEN and CDR2 SYDVKM. This CDR3 reads CAITGQMDSPLHF. As DNA, the CDR3 is TGTGCCATCACAGGGCAAATGGATTCACCCCTCCACTTT.

The gene calls are TRBV14 and TRBJ2-5; D is ambiguous. The length of the CDR3 is 13 residues. The germline V gene encodes CDR1 SGHDN and CDR2 FVKESK. V lost 2 bases and J lost 7, with 11 bases in between. The CDR3 coding sequence is TGTGCCAGCAGCCAATCCAGCGTAGGGACCCAGTACTTC. Its translation: CASSQSSVGTQYF.

The V call is TRBV9, the J call TRBJ1-1; D is perhaps TRBD1 (5 bases). Germline CDR1 reads SGDLS; CDR2 reads YYNGEE. V lost 0 bases to trimming and J lost 1 base, with 10 bases between them. This CDR3 spans 15 amino acids. The CDR3 here is CASSVGDFQNTEAFF. CDR3 sequence (DNA): TGTGCCAGCAGCGTAGGGGACTTTCAGAACACTGAAGCTTTCTTT.

This clone was observed a single time. The rearrangement joins TRBV5-4 to TRBJ1-2; unclear D gene. The CDR3 runs 12 residues. The germline V gene has CDR1 SGHNT and CDR2 YYREEE (reference sequence). V was pared by 2 bases and J by 8 bases, with 10 bases between. The CDR3 loop reads CASSFRGGGYTF. The CDR3 DNA is TGTGCCAGCAGCTTTCGGGGTGGCGGCTACACCTTC.

This rearrangement joins TRBV5-1 to TRBJ2-7; 7 bases align to TRBD2. CDR3 size: 13 residues. CDR1 is SGHRS, CDR2 YFSETQ, per germline. V lost 0 bases to trimming and J lost 6 bases; unmatched junction nucleotides: 3. DNA for the CDR3: TGCGCCAGCAGCTTGGGCGGGGGTGGCGAGCAGTACTTC. Amino acids: CASSLGGGGEQYF.

This clone was observed a few times. The CDR3 region has the DNA TGCAGCGTCGATAAACCAGGCACGAATAACTATGGCTACACCTTC. It encodes CSVDKPGTNNYGYTF. The V call is TRBV29-1, the J call TRBJ1-2; D is unclear. From germline, CDR1 is SQVTM and CDR2 ANQGSEA. CDR3 size: 15 residues. The V and J ends lost 6 bases and 1 base respectively, with 18 bases between them.

CDR3 protein: CASSIVRDRGRAFF. The CDR3 DNA reads as TGTGCCAGTAGTATAGTAAGGGACAGGGGGAGAGCTTTCTTT. The chain employs TRBV19 and TRBJ1-1; TRBD1 agrees at 11 bases. The CDR3 spans 14 residues. Germline loops: CDR1 LNHDA, CDR2 SQIVND (reference sequence). With V trimmed by 1 base and J by 10 bases, 5 bases remained unmatched.

The chain combines TRBV6-5 with TRBJ1-3; D is ambiguous. The length of the CDR3 is 15 residues. Germline loops: CDR1 MNHEY, CDR2 SVGAGI. V lost 2 bases and J 3 bases, leaving 11 bases between the germline ends. CDR3 residues: CASSYTNLIGNTIYF. The CDR3 bases are TGTGCCAGCAGTTACACGAACTTGATTGGAAACACCATATATTTT.

The gene calls are TRBV6-1 and TRBJ1-2, with a possible D match to TRBD1 (5 bases). V dropped 2 bases and J dropped 8 bases, with 15 bases sitting between them. Per germline, CDR1 MNHNS and CDR2 SASEGT. The CDR3 has 14 amino acids. CDR3 DNA sequence: TGTGCCAGCAGTGAAATGACCAGCCGGGGGGGCTACACCTTC. Protein sequence: CASSEMTSRGGYTF.

The V gene is TRBV5-1, the J gene TRBJ2-6, with 7 positions matching TRBD1. J lost 0 bases, V lost 3 bases, and 0 bases had no gene match. The CDR3 is 15 amino acids. CDR1 and CDR2 (germline): SGHRS, YFSETQ. In nucleotides, the CDR3 is TGCGCCAGCAGCTCAGGGGGCTCTGGGGCCAACGTCCTGACTTTC. It specifies CASSSGGSGANVLTF. The variable domain in full, with the rest retrieved from reference TRBV5-1 and TRBJ2-6, is KAGVTQTPRYLIKTRGQQVTLSCSPISGHRSVSWYQQTPGQGLQFLFEYFSETQRNKGNFPGRFSGRQFSNSRSEMNVSTLELGDSALYLCASSSGGSGANVLTFGAGSRLTVL.

This clone was counted once. This chain connects TRBV12-3 or TRBV12-4 to TRBJ1-6, with D uncertain. V was cut by 4 bases and J by 10 bases, with 11 bases left in between. This CDR3 has 13 residues. In DNA form, the CDR3 reads TGTGCCAGCAGTTCCCGGTCCTCGTCACCCCTCCACTTT. Translated: CASSSRSSSPLHF.

The J gene is TRBJ2-2, the V gene TRBV28, with D perhaps matching TRBD1 (6 bases). The CDR3 consists of 15 residues. From germline, CDR1 is MDHEN and CDR2 SYDVKM. Trimming removed 8 bases at V and 1 base at J, with 14 bases between. The CDR3 sequence is CASGRPQGNTGELFF. CDR3 sequence (DNA): TGTGCCAGCGGCCGCCCACAGGGGAACACCGGGGAGCTGTTTTTT. Full variable domain (outside the CDR3, taken from reference TRBV28 and TRBJ2-2): DVKVTQSSRYLVKRTGEKVFLECVQDMDHENMFWYRQDPGLGLRLIYFSYDVKMKEKGDIPEGYSVSREKKERFSLILESASTNQTSMYLCASGRPQGNTGELFFGEGSRLTVL.

This clone was seen only a few times. The chain has TRBV19 and TRBJ1-4, with TRBD1 as a possible D gene (5 bases). From germline, CDR1 is LNHDA and CDR2 SQIVND (reference sequence). Trimming shortened V by 7 bases and J by 6 bases, and 15 bases separated the two germline ends. The CDR3 has 14 amino acids. CDR3 sequence: CASNNPGLDEKLFF. The CDR3 DNA is TGTGCCAGTAATAACCCAGGGCTCGATGAAAAACTGTTTTTT.

This clone showed up just once. The rearrangement joins TRBV27 to TRBJ1-6, with 7 bases identical to TRBD1. This CDR3 contains 16 residues. The ends lost 0 bases at V and 10 bases at J; junction bases unmatched: 9. Germline CDR1 and CDR2: MNHEY and SMNVEV (reference sequence). The CDR3 spells CASSLSRGQSFSPLHF. CDR3 nucleotides: TGTGCCAGCAGTTTATCCCGGGGACAGAGTTTCTCACCCCTCCACTTT.

V usage is TRBV6-6 and J usage is TRBJ1-1; D is unclear. Germline V lookup: CDR1 MNHNY, CDR2 SVGAGI (reference sequence). V was cut by 7 bases and J by 0 bases, with 15 bases left in between. The CDR3 spans 15 residues. This CDR3 is CASTQGGRLNTEAFF. CDR3 coding DNA: TGTGCCAGCACCCAAGGAGGCAGGTTGAACACTGAAGCTTTCTTT.

This clone was seen just once. The chain joins TRBV2 to TRBJ1-5, with D perhaps TRBD1 (5 bases). The germline V and J ends were trimmed by 7 bases and 1 base, with 14 bases remaining between them. Germline CDR1 SNHLY, CDR2 FYNNEI. This CDR3 spans 15 amino acids. CDR3 bases: TGTGCCAGCATTCAGGGAACCATAAGCAATCAGCCCCAGCATTTT. It specifies CASIQGTISNQPQHF.